This record covers a single TCR beta chain. The sample is drawn from a study of T cell changes during pregnancy in multiple sclerosis. Profiling relied on immunoSEQ multiplex PCR, and the TCRdb table lists in-frame clones only, not all of them. This table has around 50,000 clones, approximately 93% appearing once. The J segment lost 3 bases and the V segment lost 3 bases, leaving 10 bases of the junction unmatched. CDR1 is LGHNA, CDR2 YSLEER, per germline. The CDR3 has 17 residues. The chain carries TRBV4-3 and TRBJ2-2; 7 bases align to TRBD2. Sequences were derived from CD8+ T cells from peripheral blood mononuclear cells, sampled in the second trimester of pregnancy. The sequence derives from a female donor with multiple sclerosis, enrolled in a pregnancy study. The DNA of the CDR3 is TGCGCCAGCAGCCAGACCCTACTAGCGTTGCACACCGGGGAGCTGTTTTTT. Its protein is CASSQTLLALHTGELFF.